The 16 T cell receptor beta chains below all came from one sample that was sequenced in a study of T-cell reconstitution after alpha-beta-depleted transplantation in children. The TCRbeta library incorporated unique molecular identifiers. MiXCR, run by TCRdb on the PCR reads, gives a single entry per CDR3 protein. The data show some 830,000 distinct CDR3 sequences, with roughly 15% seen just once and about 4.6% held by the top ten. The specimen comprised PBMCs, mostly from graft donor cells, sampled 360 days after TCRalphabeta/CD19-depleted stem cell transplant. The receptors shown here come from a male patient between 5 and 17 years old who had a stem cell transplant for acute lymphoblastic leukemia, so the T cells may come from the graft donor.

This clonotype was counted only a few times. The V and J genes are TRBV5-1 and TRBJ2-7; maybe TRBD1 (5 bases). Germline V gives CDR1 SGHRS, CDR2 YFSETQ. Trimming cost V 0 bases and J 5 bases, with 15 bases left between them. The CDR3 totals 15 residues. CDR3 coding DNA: TGCGCCAGCAGCTTGGGCCAGGGTGGTTTGAACGAGCAGTACTTC. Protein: CASSLGQGGLNEQYF.

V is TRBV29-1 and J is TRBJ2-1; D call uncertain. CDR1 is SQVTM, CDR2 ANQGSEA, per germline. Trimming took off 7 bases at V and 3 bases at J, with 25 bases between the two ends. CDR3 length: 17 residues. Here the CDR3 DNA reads TGCAGCGCCGGAGTACGGAACGGGCCTAGGTTCTACAATGAGCAGTTCTTC. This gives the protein CSAGVRNGPRFYNEQFF.

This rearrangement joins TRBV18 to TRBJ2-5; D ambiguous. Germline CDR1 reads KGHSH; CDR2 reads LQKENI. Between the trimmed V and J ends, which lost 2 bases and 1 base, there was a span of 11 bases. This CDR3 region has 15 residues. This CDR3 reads CASSPFGALQETQYF. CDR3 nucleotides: TGTGCCAGCTCACCATTCGGTGCCCTCCAAGAGACCCAGTACTTC. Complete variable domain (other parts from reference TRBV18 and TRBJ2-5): NAGVMQNPRHLVRRRGQEARLRCSPMKGHSHVYWYRQLPEEGLKFMVYLQKENIIDESGMPKERFSAEFPKEGPSILRIQQVVRGDSAAYFCASSPFGALQETQYFGPGTRLLVL.

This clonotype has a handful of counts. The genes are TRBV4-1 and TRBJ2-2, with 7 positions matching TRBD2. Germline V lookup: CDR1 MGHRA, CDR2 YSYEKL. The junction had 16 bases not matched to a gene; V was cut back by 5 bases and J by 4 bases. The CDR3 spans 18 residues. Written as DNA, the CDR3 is TGCGCCAGCAGCTTTAGGGCGTCGGCGGGAGATGTCACCGGGGAGCTGTTTTTT. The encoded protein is CASSFRASAGDVTGELFF.

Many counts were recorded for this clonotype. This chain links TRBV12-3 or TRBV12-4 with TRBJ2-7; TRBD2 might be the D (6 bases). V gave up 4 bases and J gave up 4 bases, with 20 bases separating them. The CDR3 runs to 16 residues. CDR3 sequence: CASSSLGSGKVYEQYF. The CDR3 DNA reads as TGTGCCAGCAGTTCCCTGGGTAGCGGTAAGGTGTACGAGCAGTACTTC.

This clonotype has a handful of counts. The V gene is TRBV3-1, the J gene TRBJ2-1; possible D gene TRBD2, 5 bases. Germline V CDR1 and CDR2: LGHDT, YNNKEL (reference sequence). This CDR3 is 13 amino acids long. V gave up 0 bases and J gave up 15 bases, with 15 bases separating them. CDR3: CASSQDSYWEMFF. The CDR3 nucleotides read TGTGCCAGCAGCCAAGATAGCTACTGGGAGATGTTCTTC.

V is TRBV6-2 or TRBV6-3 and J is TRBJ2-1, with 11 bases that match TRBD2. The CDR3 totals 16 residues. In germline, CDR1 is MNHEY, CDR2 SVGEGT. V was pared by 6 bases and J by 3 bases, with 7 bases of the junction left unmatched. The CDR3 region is CASSPIAGGLYNEQFF. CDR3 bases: TGTGCCAGCAGCCCGATAGCGGGAGGGCTCTACAATGAGCAGTTCTTC.

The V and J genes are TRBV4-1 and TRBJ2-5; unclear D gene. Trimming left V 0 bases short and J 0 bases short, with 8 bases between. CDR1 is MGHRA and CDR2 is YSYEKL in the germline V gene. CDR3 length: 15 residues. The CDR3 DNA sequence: TGCGCCAGCAGCCAAGATGGGTGGGACCAAGAGACCCAGTACTTC. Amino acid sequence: CASSQDGWDQETQYF.

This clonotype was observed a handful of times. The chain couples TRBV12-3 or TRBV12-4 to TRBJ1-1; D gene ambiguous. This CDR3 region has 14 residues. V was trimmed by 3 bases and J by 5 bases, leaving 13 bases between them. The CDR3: CASSFRGGSTEAFF. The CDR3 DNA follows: TGTGCCAGCAGTTTCCGGGGAGGAAGTACTGAAGCTTTCTTT.

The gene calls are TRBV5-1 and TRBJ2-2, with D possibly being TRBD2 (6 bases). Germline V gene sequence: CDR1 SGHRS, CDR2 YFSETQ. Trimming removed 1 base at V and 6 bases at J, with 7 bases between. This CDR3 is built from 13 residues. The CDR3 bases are TGCGCCAGCAGCTTGTGGGAGGCCGGGGAGCTGTTTTTT. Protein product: CASSLWEAGELFF.

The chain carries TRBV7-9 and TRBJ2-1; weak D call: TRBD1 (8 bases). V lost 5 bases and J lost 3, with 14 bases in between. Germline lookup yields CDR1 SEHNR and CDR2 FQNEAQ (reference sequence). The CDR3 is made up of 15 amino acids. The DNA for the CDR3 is TGTGCCAGCAGCCCGAACAGGGGGGGCTACAATGAGCAGTTCTTC. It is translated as CASSPNRGGYNEQFF. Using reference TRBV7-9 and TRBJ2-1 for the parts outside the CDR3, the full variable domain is DTGVSQNPRHKITKRGQNVTFRCDPISEHNRLYWYRQTLGQGPEFLTYFQNEAQLEKSRLLSDRFSAERPKGSFSTLEIQRTEQGDSAMYLCASSPNRGGYNEQFFGPGTRLTVL.

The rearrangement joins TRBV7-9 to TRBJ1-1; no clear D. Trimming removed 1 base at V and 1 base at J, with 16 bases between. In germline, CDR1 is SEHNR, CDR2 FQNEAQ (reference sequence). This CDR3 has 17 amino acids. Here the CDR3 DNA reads TGTGCCAGCAGCTTAGTCCAGATAAGACGTCCGAACACTGAAGCTTTCTTT. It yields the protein CASSLVQIRRPNTEAFF.

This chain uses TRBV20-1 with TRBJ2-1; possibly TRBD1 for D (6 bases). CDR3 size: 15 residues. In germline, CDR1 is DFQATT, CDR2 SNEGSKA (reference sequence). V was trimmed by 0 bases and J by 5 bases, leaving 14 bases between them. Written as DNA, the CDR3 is TGCAGTGCTAGAGATTTAGGACAGCTAGACAATGAGCAGTTCTTC. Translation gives CSARDLGQLDNEQFF.

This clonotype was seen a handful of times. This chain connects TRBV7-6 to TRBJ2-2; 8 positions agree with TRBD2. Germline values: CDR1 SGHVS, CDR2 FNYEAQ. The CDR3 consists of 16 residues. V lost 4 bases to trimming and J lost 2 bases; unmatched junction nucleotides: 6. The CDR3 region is CASSSIAGSNTGELFF. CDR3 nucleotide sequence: TGTGCCAGCAGCTCTATAGCGGGGAGCAACACCGGGGAGCTGTTTTTT.

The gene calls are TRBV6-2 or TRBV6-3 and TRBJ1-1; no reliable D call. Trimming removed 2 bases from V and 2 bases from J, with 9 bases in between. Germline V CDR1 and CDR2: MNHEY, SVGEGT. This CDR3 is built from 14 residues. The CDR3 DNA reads TGTGCCAGCAGTTACCCCACGGCAAACACTGAAGCTTTCTTT. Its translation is CASSYPTANTEAFF.

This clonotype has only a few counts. In nucleotides, the CDR3 is TGCGCCAGCAGCTTCCTACGGACAGGCTCTAGCACAGATACGCAGTATTTT. Amino acids: CASSFLRTGSSTDTQYF. The chain carries TRBV5-1 and TRBJ2-3; TRBD1 matches at 7 bases. Germline lookup yields CDR1 SGHRS and CDR2 YFSETQ. The CDR3 is made up of 17 amino acids. Trimming cost V 2 bases and J 0 bases; bases outside gene matches: 9.